The sequence of this TCR beta chain was determined in a study of shared clonotypes between healthy human individuals. This table comes from immunoSEQ multiplex PCR, and its TCRdb copy is limited to in-frame clones, with some not included. This sample yields approximately 640,000 clones, of which more than 70% are seen a single time; about 1.8% belongs to the top ten. The CDR3 spans 17 residues. Trimming took off 5 bases at V and 4 bases at J, with 21 bases between the two ends. Germline V gene data show CDR1 as SEHNR and CDR2 as FQNEAQ (reference sequence). Material: memory CD4+ T cells sorted from blood. Stated subset: CD45RA-negative fraction. This TCR was recovered from a woman aged 30 to 39 in good health. The chain employs TRBV7-9 and TRBJ1-5; D gene uncertain. The CDR3 DNA is TGTGCCAGCAGCGACGGGAGCGTACTTACTGTAAATCAGCCCCAGCATTTT. It translates to CASSDGSVLTVNQPQHF.